This TCR beta chain derives from a study of blood T cell repertoires in COVID-19. On the study more broadly: PBMCs, B-cell-depleted T cells, or T cells were the source of the cDNA or gDNA that made up the material.

Seattle patients were enrolled during active infection and followed longitudinally. Using immunoSEQ multiplex PCR, the repertoire was profiled, and TCRdb retains in-frame clones only, with some absent. The sample holds 200,000 to 300,000 clones, approximately 80% seen once. V lost 6 bases and J lost 5, with 16 bases in between. Germline CDR1 is SGHTA and CDR2 is FQGNSA. The CDR3 loop spans 14 amino acids. The chain uses TRBV7-2 and TRBJ1-1; D is ambiguous. The sequence came from a woman over 75 with COVID-19, enrolled during active disease. The sequenced sample was peripheral blood. The CDR3 sequence: CASRERVIATEAFF. The CDR3 DNA reads TGTGCCAGCAGGGAGAGGGTGATAGCGACTGAAGCTTTCTTT.